These T cell receptor beta chains were read from a single sample in a study of cytomegalovirus exposure and HLA in healthy donors. Using immunoSEQ multiplex PCR, the repertoire was profiled, and TCRdb retains in-frame clones only, with some absent. Of around 100,000 clones listed, more than 65% were seen once; the top ten hold around 10%. Input material: PBMCs. Receptors were obtained from a woman aged 18-29 years in good health and CMV-seropositive. Both conserved end residues are trimmed from each CDR3. Expanded clones are given a class, and other clones once, few, many or no size at all.

V gene	clone size	J gene	CDR3 protein
TRBV7-9	few	TRBJ2-1	ASSLGSSYNEQF
TRBV7-9	.	TRBJ2-3	ASSLDRWGGTDTQY
TRBV7-2	.	TRBJ2-1	ASSLVATGNEQF
TRBV5-4	.	TRBJ2-1	ASSPAQGGGSSYNEQF
TRBV7-8	.	TRBJ1-1	ASRRGPNTEAF
TRBV19	.	TRBJ1-1	ASSIPTGSFTEAF
TRBV2	.	TRBJ2-2	ASRLAGNTGELF
TRBV6-5	.	TRBJ1-2	ASSYRDRGGYT
TRBV11-3	few	TRBJ1-1	ASSLWTDTEAF
TRBV25-1	few	TRBJ2-1	ASSDPGRHFYNEQF
TRBV18	.	TRBJ2-3	ASSPLAPGTDTQY
TRBV18	.	TRBJ2-2	ASSPRGLAETGELF
TRBV9	.	TRBJ1-5	ASSLAGDNQPQH
TRBV7-2	.	TRBJ2-1	ASPSGSSYNEQF
TRBV5-1	.	TRBJ2-7	ASSLVSGSYEQY
TRBV29-1	.	TRBJ1-1	SARIPGQKNTEAF
TRBV19	once	TRBJ1-5	ASSSDRDRQPQH
TRBV25-1	.	TRBJ2-3	ASSGELRGTDTQY
TRBV7-3	.	TRBJ2-5	ASSLKGGDHQETQY
TRBV2	few	TRBJ2-2	ATGVTRGTGELF
TRBV29-1	.	TRBJ2-2	SALRGRNTGELF
TRBV7-9	.	TRBJ2-3	ASSLRPSLAGVSTDTQY
TRBV13	.	TRBJ2-5	ASSGFLAGGSLETQY
TRBV2	.	TRBJ2-5	ASSVSFRSAQY
TRBV9	.	TRBJ1-1	ASSPRGTMNTEAF
TRBV30	.	TRBJ2-1	AWSLIGGPYNEQF
TRBV10-3	.	TRBJ2-1	AISESIAGVNEQF
TRBV5-5	.	TRBJ2-1	ASSLGVYNEQF
TRBV19	.	TRBJ2-1	ASSPGLTYNEQF
TRBV5-1	many	TRBJ1-1	ASSEGRGTEAF
TRBV2	.	TRBJ1-4	ASSEVRQIATNEKLF
TRBV28	.	TRBJ1-5	ASSLPGTSYRQPQH
TRBV27	.	TRBJ2-7	ASTISPGTGGLLPFEQY
TRBV15	.	TRBJ2-1	ATSRGGSGRARNNEQF
TRBV4-3	.	TRBJ2-1	ASSQEARGHEQF
TRBV7-6	.	TRBJ2-1	ASSPLIGSIGNEQF
TRBV5-4	.	TRBJ2-1	ASSLGGGGLLNEQF
TRBV5-1	.	TRBJ2-1	ASSFTGGNEQF
TRBV5-4	.	TRBJ2-3	ASSSGLAGSTDTQY
TRBV4-2	once	TRBJ1-6	ASSLDRGNSPLH
TRBV7-9	.	TRBJ2-1	ASSPSSAVVIYNEQF
TRBV13	.	TRBJ1-4	ASSSQGIATNEKLF
TRBV5-1	.	TRBJ2-5	ASSELAGKETQY
TRBV10-3	.	TRBJ2-1	AISEPGGEQF
TRBV21-1	.	TRBJ2-7	ASSKVLLAGRPSYEQY
TRBV11-3	.	TRBJ1-2	ASSLAQGGGYT
TRBV5-1	.	TRBJ1-1	ASSLRTGTKNTEAF